A selection of T cell receptor beta chains follows, all from one sample in a study of blood T cell repertoires in COVID-19. Libraries were prepared by immunoSEQ multiplex PCR; TCRdb keeps only in-frame clonotypes and omits some of them. The table includes tens of thousands of clones, 82% detected once. The specimen sequenced was peripheral blood. The origin of the receptors is a man aged 45-65 years with active or convalescent COVID-19. Each CDR3 is given with its conserved first and last residue. The order of the fields is D gene, V gene, clone size, J gene, CDR3 DNA, CDR3 protein. The D gene is left open where the match is weak. Clone size appears in some rows only: once, few, many, or a class for an expanded clone.

.	TRBV5-5	.	TRBJ1-1	TGTGCCAGCAGCTTGGTTGCGGACACTGAAGCTTTCTTT	CASSLVADTEAFF
.	TRBV7-2	.	TRBJ1-6	TGTGCCAGCAGCTCAATCTATAATTCACCCCTCCACTTT	CASSSIYNSPLHF
.	TRBV3-1/TRBV3-2	.	TRBJ1-3	TGTGCCAGCAGCCCACTAGGAGGGGCAGGAAACACCATATATTTT	CASSPLGGAGNTIYF
.	TRBV4-1	.	TRBJ1-1	TGCGCCAGCAGCCAAGAAGTGAGGGCAGCTGAAGCTTTCTTT	CASSQEVRAAEAFF
.	TRBV19	.	TRBJ2-7	TGTGCCAGTAGTACCACCGACAGAGCCTACGAGCAGTACTTC	CASSTTDRAYEQYF
.	TRBV7-2	.	TRBJ2-7	TGTGCCAGCAGCCACGGGGACACGGCATCGTGGGAGCAGTACTTC	CASSHGDTASWEQYF
TRBD2	TRBV7-8	.	TRBJ2-3	TGTGCCAGCAGCTTCCTAGCGGCGGCAGATACGCAGTATTTT	CASSFLAAADTQYF
TRBD1	TRBV7-8	once	TRBJ1-1	TGTGCCAGCAGCAAAACAGGGGGGTTCATGAACACTGAAGCTTTCTTT	CASSKTGGFMNTEAFF
TRBD1	TRBV6-6	.	TRBJ1-1	TGTGCCAGCGGGGGGACAGGGGGCACTGAAGCTTTCTTT	CASGGTGGTEAFF
.	TRBV29-1	.	TRBJ1-2	TGCAGCGTTCCGGGACTCCCAGGACATGGCTACACCTTC	CSVPGLPGHGYTF
TRBD1	TRBV5-8	.	TRBJ1-1	TGTGCCAGCAGCTTAGGGGACAGCCTGAACACTGAAGCTTTCTTT	CASSLGDSLNTEAFF
.	TRBV11-2	.	TRBJ1-1	TGTGCCAGCAGTCTCCATCAGGGCCACGGCACTGAAGCTTTCTTT	CASSLHQGHGTEAFF
.	TRBV10-2	once	TRBJ2-3	TGCGCCAGCAGTTCCGGGTCAACAGATACGCAGTATTTT	CASSSGSTDTQYF
TRBD1	TRBV5-1	.	TRBJ1-2	TGCGCCAGCAGCTTGGCCCAGGGGGCTGATGGCTACACCTTC	CASSLAQGADGYTF
.	TRBV10-3	.	TRBJ2-5	TGTGCCATCAGTGAGTCGAATGTGGGCGAGACCCAGTACTTC	CAISESNVGETQYF
TRBD2	TRBV3-1/TRBV3-2	.	TRBJ2-2	TGTGCCAGCAGCCAGGCGGGGGGGCACACCGGGGAGCTGTTTTTT	CASSQAGGHTGELFF
TRBD1	TRBV6-6	once	TRBJ1-2	TGTGCCAGCAGTACCGGTCCCGGGACAGGGTATGGCTACACCTTC	CASSTGPGTGYGYTF
TRBD2	TRBV13	.	TRBJ2-1	TGTGCCAGCAGCTTAGGCTGGGTAGCGGGGGAATTGTCCTACAATGAGCAGTTCTTC	CASSLGWVAGELSYNEQFF
.	TRBV5-1	.	TRBJ1-2	TGCGCCAGCAGCTTGGCCGGTGGACACGAAGGCTACACCTTC	CASSLAGGHEGYTF
TRBD1	TRBV15	once	TRBJ1-2	TGTGCCACCAGCAGAGCACCCTCGGACAGGGGCGGCTATGGCTACACCTTC	CATSRAPSDRGGYGYTF
.	TRBV20-1	.	TRBJ2-5	TGCAGTGCTAGGGATAGAGGGACCCAGTACTTC	CSARDRGTQYF
.	TRBV11-1	.	TRBJ2-2	TGTGCCAGCAGCTTATATGAGAGGGTGCCCGGGGAGCTGTTTTTT	CASSLYERVPGELFF
TRBD1	TRBV12-3/TRBV12-4	.	TRBJ2-7	TGTGCCAGCAGACAGGGGGGTGTCTACGAGCAGTACTTC	CASRQGGVYEQYF
TRBD1	TRBV19	.	TRBJ1-1	TGTGCCAGTAGTATAGTTACAGGGGGGAACACTGAAGCTTTCTTT	CASSIVTGGNTEAFF
.	TRBV28	.	TRBJ1-5	TGTGCCAGCAGTTTAGATTTAGGGGCCAATCAGCCCCAGCATTTT	CASSLDLGANQPQHF
TRBD2	TRBV3-1/TRBV3-2	.	TRBJ2-3	TGTGCCAGCAGCCAAGATCGGACTACGGGGGGGGGCACAGATACGCAGTATTTT	CASSQDRTTGGGTDTQYF
.	TRBV2	.	TRBJ1-5	TGTGCCAGGGGAACTGACAGACCGAATCAGCCCCAGCATTTT	CARGTDRPNQPQHF
.	TRBV4-2	.	TRBJ1-4	TGTGCCAGCAGCCCCGAGAGGGAGGGTGAAAAACTGTTTTTT	CASSPEREGEKLFF
.	TRBV10-3	few	TRBJ2-3	TGTGCCATCAGTGAGTCGGGGGACTCGTCAGATACGCAGTATTTT	CAISESGDSSDTQYF
.	TRBV4-1	.	TRBJ2-3	TGCGCCAGCAGCCAAGCTGGCAGCACAGATACGCAGTATTTT	CASSQAGSTDTQYF
.	TRBV11-2	.	TRBJ2-2	TGTGCCAGCAGCTTAGCCCCGCGGACCGGGGAGCTGTTTTTT	CASSLAPRTGELFF
.	TRBV6-6	.	TRBJ1-5	TGTGCCAGCAGTTACGGGCAGGGCGGCAATCAGCCCCAGCATTTT	CASSYGQGGNQPQHF
TRBD1	TRBV7-8	.	TRBJ2-3	TGTGCCAGCAGCCCGAGACAGGGATCAGATACGCAGTATTTT	CASSPRQGSDTQYF
.	TRBV28	.	TRBJ1-3	TGTGCCAGCAGTTTAGAGCATTTCTCTGGAAACACCATATATTTT	CASSLEHFSGNTIYF
TRBD1	TRBV6-1	.	TRBJ1-6	TGTGCCAGCAGTGACCTACAGGGGAAGGGTTTAAGAGGCTCACCCCTCCACTTT	CASSDLQGKGLRGSPLHF
.	TRBV20-1	.	TRBJ2-1	TGCAGTGCTAGGGGGCCCAATGAGCAGTTCTTC	CSARGPNEQFF
TRBD1	TRBV5-5	.	TRBJ2-7	TGTGCCAGCAGCTTGGCCGGGACAGTATCCTACGAGCAGTACTTC	CASSLAGTVSYEQYF
TRBD1	TRBV11-2	.	TRBJ1-2	TGTGCCAGCAGCTTAGCCGGACAGGGGGCCTTATATGGCTACACCTTC	CASSLAGQGALYGYTF
TRBD1	TRBV28	.	TRBJ1-4	TGTGCCAGCAGTGGTCCGGGACAGGGGGATGAAAAACTGTTTTTT	CASSGPGQGDEKLFF
TRBD2	TRBV7-9	.	TRBJ2-6	TGTGCCAGCAGCCCGAGACTAGCGGGGTCCGACTCTGGGGCCAACGTCCTGACTTTC	CASSPRLAGSDSGANVLTF
TRBD1	TRBV7-2	once	TRBJ2-2	TGTGCCAGCAGCTTAGCTCCAGGGGGGAACACCGGGGAGCTGTTTTTT	CASSLAPGGNTGELFF
.	TRBV6-6	.	TRBJ1-1	TGTGCCAGCAGTTATGAAGTCAGGCTAGAAGCTTTCTTT	CASSYEVRLEAFF
TRBD1	TRBV5-1	.	TRBJ1-6	TGCGCCAGCAGCTTGGGGTGGACAGGGTCCTATAATTCACCCCTCCACTTT	CASSLGWTGSYNSPLHF
TRBD1	TRBV4-1	.	TRBJ2-1	TGCGCCAGCAGCAGGGACAGGGGAGCGGGCAATGAGCAGTTCTTC	CASSRDRGAGNEQFF
.	TRBV5-1	.	TRBJ2-1	TGCGCCAGCAGCTTAGGAGGGGCCAATGAGCAGTTCTTC	CASSLGGANEQFF